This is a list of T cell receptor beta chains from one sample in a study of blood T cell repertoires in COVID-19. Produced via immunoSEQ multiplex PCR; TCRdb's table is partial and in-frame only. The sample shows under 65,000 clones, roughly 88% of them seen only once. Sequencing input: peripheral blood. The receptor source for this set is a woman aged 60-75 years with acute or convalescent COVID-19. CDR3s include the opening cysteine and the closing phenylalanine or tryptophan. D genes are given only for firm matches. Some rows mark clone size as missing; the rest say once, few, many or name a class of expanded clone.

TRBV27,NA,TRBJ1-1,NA,TGTGCCAGCAGTTTTATCCCGGACACTGAAGCTTTCTTT,CASSFIPDTEAFF
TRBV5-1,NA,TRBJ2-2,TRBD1,TGCGCCAGCAGCTTACGGACAGGGCGGAGCGGGGAGCTGTTTTTT,CASSLRTGRSGELFF
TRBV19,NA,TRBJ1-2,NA,TGTGCCAGTAGTCAGCAGGGTCGAGGATATGGCTACACCTTC,CASSQQGRGYGYTF
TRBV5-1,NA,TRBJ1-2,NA,TGCGCCAGCAGCTTCGATAGGGGTGATGGCTACACCTTC,CASSFDRGDGYTF
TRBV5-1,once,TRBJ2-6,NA,TGCGCCAGCAGCTTGAGTAGCAGGGCTGGGGCCAACGTCCTGACTTTC,CASSLSSRAGANVLTF
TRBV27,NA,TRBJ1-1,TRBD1,TGTGCCAGCAGTTTTCAGGACAGGGGCCCGGACACTGAAGCTTTCTTT,CASSFQDRGPDTEAFF
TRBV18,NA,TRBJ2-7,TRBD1,TGTGCCAGCTCACCAGAACCCGGACAGGGTTACGAGCAGTACTTC,CASSPEPGQGYEQYF
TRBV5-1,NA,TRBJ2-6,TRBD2,TGCGCCACCAACTATGGGGGGGACTCTGGGGCCAACGTCCTGACTTTC,CATNYGGDSGANVLTF
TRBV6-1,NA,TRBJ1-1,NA,TGTGCCAGCAGTGAAGTGGAGTACACTGAAGCTTTCTTT,CASSEVEYTEAFF
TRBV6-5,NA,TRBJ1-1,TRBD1,TGTGCCAGCAGGGTACAGGGGTGGGGAACTGAAGCTTTCTTT,CASRVQGWGTEAFF
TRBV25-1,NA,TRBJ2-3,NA,TGTGCCAGCAGCGTGACCTCGCAGGGCCGCACAAATACGCAGTATTTT,CASSVTSQGRTNTQYF
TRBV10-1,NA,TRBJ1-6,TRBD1,TGCGCCAGCAGGATTGACAGGGAGTCACCCCTCCACTTT,CASRIDRESPLHF
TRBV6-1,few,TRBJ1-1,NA,TGTGCCAGCAGTGAATGGGGCGATGAAGCTTTCTTT,CASSEWGDEAFF
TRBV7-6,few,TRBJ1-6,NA,TGTGCCAGCAGCTTATCCAGCTCCTATAATTCACCCCTCCACTTT,CASSLSSSYNSPLHF
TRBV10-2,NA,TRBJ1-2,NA,TGCGCCAGCAGTGACAGGGGAGATGGCTACACCTTC,CASSDRGDGYTF
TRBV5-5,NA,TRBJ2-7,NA,TGTGCCAGCAGCTTGGAAGGACGGACATACGAGCAGTACTTC,CASSLEGRTYEQYF
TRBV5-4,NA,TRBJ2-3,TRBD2,TGTGCCAGCAGCCCGGGAGCCCTAGCGGGCACAGATACGCAGTATTTT,CASSPGALAGTDTQYF
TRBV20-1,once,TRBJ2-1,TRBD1,TGCAGTGCTAGTGACCCCATGGGACAGGGGTACAATGAGCAGTTCTTC,CSASDPMGQGYNEQFF
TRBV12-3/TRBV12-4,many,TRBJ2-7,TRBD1,TGTGCCAGCAGAACGACAGGGGCCTACGAGCAGTACTTC,CASRTTGAYEQYF
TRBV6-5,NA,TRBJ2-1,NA,TGTGCCAGCAGTTACGTAGGGGGCAATGAGCAGTTCTTC,CASSYVGGNEQFF
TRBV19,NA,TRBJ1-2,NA,TGTGCCAGTAGTATACCGGGTCAAGTCCTCTATGGCTACACCTTC,CASSIPGQVLYGYTF
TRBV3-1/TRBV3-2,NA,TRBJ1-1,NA,TGTGCCAGCAGCCTACGACAGACAGAAGCTTTCTTT,CASSLRQTEAFF
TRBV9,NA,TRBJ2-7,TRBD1,TGTGCCAGCAGCGTTGACAGGGACACCTACGAGCAGTACTTC,CASSVDRDTYEQYF
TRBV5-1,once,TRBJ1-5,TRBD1,TGCGCCAGCAGGGAGGGGGACAGGGCCAATCAGCCCCAGCATTTT,CASREGDRANQPQHF
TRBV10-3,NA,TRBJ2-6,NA,TGTGCCACCCCCGGCACAGGTTCTGGGGCCAACGTCCTGACTTTC,CATPGTGSGANVLTF
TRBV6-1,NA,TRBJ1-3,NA,TGTGCCAGCAGTGCTACCCTAGGACAGTCTGGAAACACCATATATTTT,CASSATLGQSGNTIYF
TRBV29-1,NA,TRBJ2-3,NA,TGCAGCGTCCTTTCCACAGATACGCAGTATTTT,CSVLSTDTQYF
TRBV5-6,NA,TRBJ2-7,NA,TGTGCCAGCAGCTTGGGCCAGGGTCGTGAGCAGTACTTC,CASSLGQGREQYF
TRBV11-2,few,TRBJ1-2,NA,TGTGCCAGCAGCTTACCCAGGGTTGGTGGCTACACCTTC,CASSLPRVGGYTF
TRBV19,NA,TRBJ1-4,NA,TGTGCCAGTAGTACGATCCGGGACACTACCGGCGGGGAAAAACTGTTTTTT,CASSTIRDTTGGEKLFF
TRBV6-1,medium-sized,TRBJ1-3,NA,TGTGCCAGCAGTGAAGAGAGGGTCTCTGGAAACACCATATATTTT,CASSEERVSGNTIYF
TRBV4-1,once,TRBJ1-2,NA,TGCGCCAGCAGCCAACGGGGAGAATCTGGCTACACCTTC,CASSQRGESGYTF
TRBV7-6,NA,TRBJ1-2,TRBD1,TGTGCCAGCAGCCAAGGGACAGGGCTGGTCTATGGCTACACCTTC,CASSQGTGLVYGYTF
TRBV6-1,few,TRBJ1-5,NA,TGTGCCAGCAGTGGACACTGGGTTGCCAGCAATCAGCCCCAGCATTTT,CASSGHWVASNQPQHF
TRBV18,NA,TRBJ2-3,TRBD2,TGTGCCAGCTCACCACGAGCGGGGGCCACAGATACGCAGTATTTT,CASSPRAGATDTQYF
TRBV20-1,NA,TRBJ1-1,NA,TGCAGTGCTTTTAAAAACACTGAAGCTTTCTTT,CSAFKNTEAFF
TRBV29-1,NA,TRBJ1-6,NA,TGCAGCGCCTCTCCGGGAGGGAATTCACCCCTCCACTTT,CSASPGGNSPLHF
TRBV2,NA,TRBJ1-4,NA,TGTGCCAGCAGTAAGGCCGGGTCTTATAATGAAAAACTGTTTTTT,CASSKAGSYNEKLFF
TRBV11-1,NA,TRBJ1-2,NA,TGTGCCAGCAGCTTAGATGGGGCAGGCTATGGCTACACCTTC,CASSLDGAGYGYTF
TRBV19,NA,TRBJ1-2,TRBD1,TGTGCCAGTAGTGTAGGGGGCCTCTATGGCTACACCTTC,CASSVGGLYGYTF
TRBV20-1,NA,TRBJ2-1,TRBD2,TGCAGTGCTAGTTTGCGGGGGAGCTCCTACAATGAGCAGTTCTTC,CSASLRGSSYNEQFF
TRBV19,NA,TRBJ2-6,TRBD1,TGTGCCAGCTGGACAGGGGCCTCTGGGGCCAACGTCCTGACTTTC,CASWTGASGANVLTF
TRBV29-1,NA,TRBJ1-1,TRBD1,TGCAGCGCTGGGACAGGGTTGAACACTGAAGCTTTCTTT,CSAGTGLNTEAFF
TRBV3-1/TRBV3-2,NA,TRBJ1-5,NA,TGTGCCAGCAGCCACGGGGTGGGTCAGCCCCAGCATTTT,CASSHGVGQPQHF
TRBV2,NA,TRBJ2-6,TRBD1,TGTGCCAGCCAGACAGGGGGCGCCTATGGGGCCAACGTCCTGACTTTC,CASQTGGAYGANVLTF
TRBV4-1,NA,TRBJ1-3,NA,TGCGCCAGCAGCCAATACACAGAACACTCTGGAAACACCATATATTTT,CASSQYTEHSGNTIYF
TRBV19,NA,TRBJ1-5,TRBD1,TGTGCCAGTAGTTACTCGACAGGGACTGGCAATCAGCCCCAGCATTTT,CASSYSTGTGNQPQHF